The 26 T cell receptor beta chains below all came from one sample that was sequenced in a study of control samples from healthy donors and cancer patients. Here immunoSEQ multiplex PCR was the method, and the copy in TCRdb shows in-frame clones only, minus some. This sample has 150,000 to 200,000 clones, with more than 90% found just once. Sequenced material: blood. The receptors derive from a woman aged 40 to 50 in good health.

CDR3 residues: CASSQWQGVTEAFF. The CDR3 nucleotides are TGTGCCAGCAGCCAATGGCAGGGTGTCACTGAAGCTTTCTTT. The chain employs TRBV3-1 (or the pseudogene TRBV3-2) and TRBJ1-1; D is perhaps TRBD1 (5 bases). Trimming took 2 bases from V and 4 from J, leaving 11 bases between them. Germline assignment: CDR1 LGHDT and CDR2 YNNKEL (reference sequence). CDR3 length equals 14 residues.

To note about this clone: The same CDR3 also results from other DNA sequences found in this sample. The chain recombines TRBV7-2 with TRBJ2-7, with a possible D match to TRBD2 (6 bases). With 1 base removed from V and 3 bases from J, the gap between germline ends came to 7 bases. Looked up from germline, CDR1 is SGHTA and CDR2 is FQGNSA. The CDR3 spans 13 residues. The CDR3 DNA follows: TGTGCCAGCAGCTTAGGGGACTTCTACGAGCAGTACTTC. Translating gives CASSLGDFYEQYF.

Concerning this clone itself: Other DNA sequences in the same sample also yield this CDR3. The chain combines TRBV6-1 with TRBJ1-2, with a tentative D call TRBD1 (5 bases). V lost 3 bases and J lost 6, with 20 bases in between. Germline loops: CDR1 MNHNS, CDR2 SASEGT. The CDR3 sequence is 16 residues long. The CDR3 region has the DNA TGTGCCAGCAGTGAGGCGATCCGGGGCCGGGTGGATGGCTACACCTTC. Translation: CASSEAIRGRVDGYTF.

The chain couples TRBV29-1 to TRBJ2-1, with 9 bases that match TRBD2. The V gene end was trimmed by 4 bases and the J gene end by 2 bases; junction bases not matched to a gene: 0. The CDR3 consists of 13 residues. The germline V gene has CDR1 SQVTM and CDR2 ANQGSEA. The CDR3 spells CSVGLAAYNEQFF. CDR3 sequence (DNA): TGCAGCGTTGGACTAGCGGCCTACAATGAGCAGTTCTTC.

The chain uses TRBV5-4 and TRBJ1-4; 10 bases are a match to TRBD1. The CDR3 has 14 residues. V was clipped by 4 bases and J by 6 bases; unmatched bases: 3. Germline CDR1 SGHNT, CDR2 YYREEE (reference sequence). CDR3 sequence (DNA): TGTGCCAGCAGCCCGGACAGGGGGGATGAAAAACTGTTTTTT. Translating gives CASSPDRGDEKLFF. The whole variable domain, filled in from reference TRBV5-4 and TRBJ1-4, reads ETGVTQSPTHLIKTRGQQVTLRCSSQSGHNTVSWYQQALGQGPQFIFQYYREEENGRGNFPPRFSGLQFPNYSSELNVNALELDDSALYLCASSPDRGDEKLFFGSGTQLSVL.

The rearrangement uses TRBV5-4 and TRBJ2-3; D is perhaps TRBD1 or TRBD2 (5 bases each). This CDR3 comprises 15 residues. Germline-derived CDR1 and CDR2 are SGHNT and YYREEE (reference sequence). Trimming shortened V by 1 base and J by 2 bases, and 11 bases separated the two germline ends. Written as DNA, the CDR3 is TGTGCCAGCAGCTTGTATTCGGGACCCACAGATACGCAGTATTTT. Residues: CASSLYSGPTDTQYF.

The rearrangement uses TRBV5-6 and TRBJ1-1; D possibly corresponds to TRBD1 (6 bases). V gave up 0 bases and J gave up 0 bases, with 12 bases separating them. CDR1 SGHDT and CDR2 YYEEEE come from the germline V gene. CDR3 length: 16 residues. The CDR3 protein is CASSLASRGLNTEAFF. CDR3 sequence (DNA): TGTGCCAGCAGCTTGGCCTCTCGGGGGCTGAACACTGAAGCTTTCTTT.

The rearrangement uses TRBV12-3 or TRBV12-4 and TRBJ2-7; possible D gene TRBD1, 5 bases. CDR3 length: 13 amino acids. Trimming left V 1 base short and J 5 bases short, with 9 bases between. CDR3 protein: CASSLGQINEQYF. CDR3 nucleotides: TGTGCCAGCAGTTTAGGACAGATCAACGAGCAGTACTTC.

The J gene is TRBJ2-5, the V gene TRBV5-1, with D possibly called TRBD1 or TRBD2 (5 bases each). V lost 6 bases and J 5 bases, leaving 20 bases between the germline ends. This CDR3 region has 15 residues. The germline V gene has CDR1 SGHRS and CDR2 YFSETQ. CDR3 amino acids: CASKLGRSFGETQYF. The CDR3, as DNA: TGCGCCAGCAAACTGGGACGTAGCTTCGGGGAGACCCAGTACTTC.

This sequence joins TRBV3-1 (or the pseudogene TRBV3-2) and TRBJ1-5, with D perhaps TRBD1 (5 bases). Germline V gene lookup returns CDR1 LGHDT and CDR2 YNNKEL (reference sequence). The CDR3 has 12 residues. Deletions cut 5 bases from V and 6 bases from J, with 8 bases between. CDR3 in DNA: TGTGCCAGCAGCGCAGGGAGTCAGCCCCAGCATTTT. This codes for CASSAGSQPQHF.

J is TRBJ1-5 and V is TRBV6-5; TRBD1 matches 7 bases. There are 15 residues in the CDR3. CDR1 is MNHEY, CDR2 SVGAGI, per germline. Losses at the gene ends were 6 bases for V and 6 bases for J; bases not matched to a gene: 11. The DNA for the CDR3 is TGTGCCAGCAGGCCTACAGGGGCAGGGAGTCAGCCCCAGCATTTT. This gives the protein CASRPTGAGSQPQHF.

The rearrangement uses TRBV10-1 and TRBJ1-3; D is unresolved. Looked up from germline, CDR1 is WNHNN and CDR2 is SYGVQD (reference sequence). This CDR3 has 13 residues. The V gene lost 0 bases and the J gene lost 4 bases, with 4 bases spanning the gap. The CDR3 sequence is CASSESPGNTIYF. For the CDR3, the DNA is TGCGCCAGCAGTGAGTCCCCGGGAAACACCATATATTTT.

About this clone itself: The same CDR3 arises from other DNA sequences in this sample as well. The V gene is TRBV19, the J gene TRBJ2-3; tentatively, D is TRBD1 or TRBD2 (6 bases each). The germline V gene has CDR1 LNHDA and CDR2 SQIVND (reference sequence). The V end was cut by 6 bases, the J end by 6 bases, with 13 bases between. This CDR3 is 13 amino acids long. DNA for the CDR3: TGTGCCAGTAGCGGGGGCCTTACGGATACGCAGTATTTT. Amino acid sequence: CASSGGLTDTQYF. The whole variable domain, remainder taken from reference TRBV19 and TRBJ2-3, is DGGITQSPKYLFRKEGQNVTLSCEQNLNHDAMYWYRQDPGQGLRLIYYSQIVNDFQKGDIAEGYSVSREKKESFPLTVTSAQKNPTAFYLCASSGGLTDTQYFGPGTRLTVL.

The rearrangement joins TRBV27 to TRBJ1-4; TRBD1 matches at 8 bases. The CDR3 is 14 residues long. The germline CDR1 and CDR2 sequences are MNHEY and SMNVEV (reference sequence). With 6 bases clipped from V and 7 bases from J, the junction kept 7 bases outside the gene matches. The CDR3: CASRLTGGGEKLFF. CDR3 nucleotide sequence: TGTGCCAGCAGGCTAACAGGGGGAGGTGAAAAACTGTTTTTT.

The CDR3 protein is CASTLTVQGPYGYTF. The CDR3 region has the DNA TGTGCCAGCACCCTGACAGTACAGGGACCCTATGGCTACACCTTC. The chain links TRBV5-5 to TRBJ1-2; D possibly corresponds to TRBD1 (6 bases). The CDR3 totals 15 residues. The V end was cut by 6 bases, the J end by 4 bases, with 19 bases between. Germline V gives CDR1 SGHKS, CDR2 YYEKEE (reference sequence). The whole variable domain, remainder taken from reference TRBV5-5 and TRBJ1-2, is DAGVTQSPTHLIKTRGQQVTLRCSPISGHKSVSWYQQVLGQGPQFIFQYYEKEERGRGNFPDRFSARQFPNYSSELNVNALLLGDSALYLCASTLTVQGPYGYTFGSGTRLTVV.

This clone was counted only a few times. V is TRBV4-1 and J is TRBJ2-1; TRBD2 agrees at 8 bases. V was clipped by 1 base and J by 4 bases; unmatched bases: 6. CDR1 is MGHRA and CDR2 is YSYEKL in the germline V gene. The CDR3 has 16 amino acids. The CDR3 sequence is CASSQGRGGRYNEQFF. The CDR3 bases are TGCGCCAGCAGCCAAGGACGGGGGGGCCGGTACAATGAGCAGTTCTTC.

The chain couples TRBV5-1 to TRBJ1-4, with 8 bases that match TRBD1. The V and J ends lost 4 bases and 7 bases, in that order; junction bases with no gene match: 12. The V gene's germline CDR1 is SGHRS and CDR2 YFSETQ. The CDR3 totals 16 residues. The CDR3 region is CASSTWTGQELEKLFF. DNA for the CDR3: TGCGCCAGCAGCACGTGGACAGGGCAGGAACTTGAAAAACTGTTTTTT.

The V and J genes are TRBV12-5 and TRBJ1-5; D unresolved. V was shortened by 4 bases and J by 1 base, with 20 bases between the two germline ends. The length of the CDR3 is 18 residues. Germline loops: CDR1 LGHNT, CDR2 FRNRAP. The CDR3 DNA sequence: TGTGCTAGTGGTTCCCCTCCCGGGTTATTAGGGAGCAATCAGCCCCAGCATTTT. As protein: CASGSPPGLLGSNQPQHF.

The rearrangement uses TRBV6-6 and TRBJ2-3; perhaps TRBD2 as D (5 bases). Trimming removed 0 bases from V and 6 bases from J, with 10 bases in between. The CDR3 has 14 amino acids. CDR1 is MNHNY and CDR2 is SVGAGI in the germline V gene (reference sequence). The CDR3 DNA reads TGTGCCAGCAGTTACTCAGTGACTACCGATACGCAGTATTTT. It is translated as CASSYSVTTDTQYF.

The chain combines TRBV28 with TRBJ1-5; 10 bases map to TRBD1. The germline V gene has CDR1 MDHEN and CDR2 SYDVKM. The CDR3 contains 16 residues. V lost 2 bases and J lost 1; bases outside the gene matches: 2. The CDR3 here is CASSLGTGASNQPQHF. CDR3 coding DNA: TGTGCCAGCAGTTTAGGGACAGGGGCGAGCAATCAGCCCCAGCATTTT.

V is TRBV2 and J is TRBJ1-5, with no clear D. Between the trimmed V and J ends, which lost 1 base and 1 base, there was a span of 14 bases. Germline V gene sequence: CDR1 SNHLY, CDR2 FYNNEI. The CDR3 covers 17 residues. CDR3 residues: CASSEGLYRGSNQPQHF. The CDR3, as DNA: TGTGCCAGCAGTGAAGGTCTTTATCGGGGAAGCAATCAGCCCCAGCATTTT.

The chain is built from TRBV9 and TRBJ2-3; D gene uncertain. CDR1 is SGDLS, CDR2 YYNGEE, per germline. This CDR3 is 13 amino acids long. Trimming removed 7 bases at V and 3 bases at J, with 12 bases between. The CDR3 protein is CASSRAPTDTQYF. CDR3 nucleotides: TGTGCCAGCTCTAGAGCACCGACAGATACGCAGTATTTT.

CDR3 sequence reads: CSVDPLEGAFF. The CDR3 nucleotides are TGCAGCGTTGACCCCCTGGAGGGGGCTTTCTTT. The rearrangement joins TRBV29-1 to TRBJ1-1, with D possibly being TRBD1 (5 bases). Per germline, CDR1 SQVTM and CDR2 ANQGSEA. The CDR3 is 11 residues long. The V end lost 3 bases, the J end lost 11 bases, and 13 bases lay between the germline ends.

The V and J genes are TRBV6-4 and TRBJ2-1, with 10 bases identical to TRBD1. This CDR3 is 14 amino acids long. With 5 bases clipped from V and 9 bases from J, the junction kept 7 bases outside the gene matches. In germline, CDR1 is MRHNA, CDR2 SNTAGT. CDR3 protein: CASSYGQGVSEQFF. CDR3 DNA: TGTGCCAGCAGTTATGGACAGGGGGTCAGTGAGCAGTTCTTC.

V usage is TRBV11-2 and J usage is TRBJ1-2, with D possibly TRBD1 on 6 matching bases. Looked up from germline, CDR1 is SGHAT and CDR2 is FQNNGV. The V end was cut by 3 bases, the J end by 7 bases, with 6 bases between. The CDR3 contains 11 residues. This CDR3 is CASSFRGGYTF. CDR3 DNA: TGTGCCAGCAGCTTCAGGGGTGGCTACACCTTC.

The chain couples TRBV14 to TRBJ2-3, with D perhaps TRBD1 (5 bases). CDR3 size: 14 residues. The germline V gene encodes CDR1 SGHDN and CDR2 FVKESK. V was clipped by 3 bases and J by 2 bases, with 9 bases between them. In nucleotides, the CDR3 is TGTGCCAGCAGCCAGCGACAGACCACAGATACGCAGTATTTT. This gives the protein CASSQRQTTDTQYF. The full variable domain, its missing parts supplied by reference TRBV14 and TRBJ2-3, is EAGVTQFPSHSVIEKGQTVTLRCDPISGHDNLYWYRRVMGKEIKFLLHFVKESKQDESGMPNNRFLAERTGGTYSTLKVQPAELEDSGVYFCASSQRQTTDTQYFGPGTRLTVL.